Here is one TCR beta chain with its context. Its antigen specificity is not known. The observed sequence ends 3 residues before the CDR3 terminus, with the missing tail filled in from the germline J gene. Standard criteria were used to diagnose CVID, namely serum IgG, IgA and/or IgM reduced below the normal range together with specific antibody deficiency. A total of 44 subjects (approximately 15 female and roughly 30 male; age range roughly 9 to 70 years, mean age roughly 38) were included in the CVID group. Most CVID patients and most healthy controls were of Caucasian heritage. At the time of study participation, every CVID subject had been on replacement immunoglobulin therapy for at least one year. At the time of blood collection, no CVID subject was ill or was being treated with immunomodulatory or immunosuppressive medication. From each donor, roughly 5 to 8.5 ml of heparinized peripheral whole blood was collected. Genomic DNA from adults with common variable immune deficiency (CVID) and from healthy adult controls was the source for sequencing TCRbeta CDR3 repertoires. To isolate peripheral blood mononuclear cells, diluted blood was subjected to density centrifugation over Hypaque 1077 or Ficoll-Paque. Genomic DNA was extracted from unsorted mononuclear cells by Qiagen column purification or by a centrifugation-based method.

The sample originates from a study of T cell clonality in common variable immunodeficiency (dated by TCRdb to about 2015). Equivalent amounts of genomic DNA from CVID and control samples were used as sequencing input. For every sample, a 60 bp segment covering the rearranged TCRbeta CDR3 region was amplified and then sequenced. The immunoSEQ assay, a bias-corrected multiplex PCR combined with high-throughput sequencing, was used to amplify TCRbeta. As for the original processing: Every unique nucleotide sequence was considered a clone and was annotated with V, D and J genes, copy number and frequency. Sequences were labeled productive if in frame, and non-productive if out of frame or containing stop codons. As previously described, clonality was computed from Shannon's entropy. The predicted amino acid sequences of productive clones were used to derive the mean CDR3 Kyte-Doolittle hydropathy. Hierarchical clustering of scaled V gene usage was performed with the R hclust function using Manhattan distance and complete linkage. Clone sharing by CDR3 amino acid sequence was assessed by resampling 12 repertoires per group over 100 rounds. The repertoires were searched for around 70 published EBV-specific and fewer than 250 published CMV-specific TCRbeta sequences. A couple of CVID samples yielding fewer than 10,000 sequences were excluded from analysis, leaving over 35 CVID repertoires. TCRdb took over this immuneACCESS table, retaining in-frame rearrangements with V and J assigned. Such tables are incomplete; in checked studies, under half of the missing clones stem from an unresolved V gene, and the remainder is unexplained. The V and J calls and the clone size are those of that table, but D and trimming were determined from the DNA. For this sample the table reports roughly 34,000 clones, with no clone seen just once. In total, the top ten clones hold about 26% of the sample.

Findings and caveats that apply to the study as a whole: CVID TCRbeta sequences were reported to have fewer deletions and N-nucleotide insertions and to lack highly modified clones with 13 or more V deletions. Increased TCRbeta clonality was found in CVID subjects compared with healthy controls (t-test p = 0.018), with the increase being most characteristic of about a third of subjects. Correlations between repertoire features and clinical complications were limited by patient heterogeneity within the CVID cohort. The authors noted that sequencing repertoires of T cell subpopulations would be needed to clarify what caused the increased clonality in CVID. Although equal DNA input was used, an average of approximately 82,000 unique sequences per sample was obtained for controls, compared with some 34,000 for CVID samples. CVID subjects shared fewer TCRbeta clones with each other than healthy controls did (p < 0.0001).

V is cut back by 5 bases and J by 8 bases, with 8 bases in the junction unmatched. Including the terminal cysteine and phenylalanine, the CDR3 comprises 15 residues. The DNA covers only part of the CDR3, 36 bases in frame from base 1. The germline V gene sets CDR1 to SGHVS and CDR2 to FQNEAQ. Material for sequencing was peripheral blood mononuclear cells. The chain joins TRBV7-8 to TRBJ1-4, with 10 bases aligning to TRBD1. The sequence was obtained from a human donor with common variable immunodeficiency. The CDR3 in this case is CASSDRTGGKEKLFF. CDR3 DNA (partial): TGTGCCAGCAGCGACCGGACAGGGGGAAAGGAAAAA.